Each of the 6 T cell receptor beta chains below was sequenced from the same sample in a study of blood T cell repertoires in COVID-19. Generated by immunoSEQ multiplex PCR, the TCRdb table keeps only in-frame clones and is missing some. The sample yields 350,000 to 450,000 clones, roughly 86% seen once. Material: PBMCs or T cells enriched from blood (not recorded which). These receptors all stem from a man aged 40-49 years in a cohort exposed to, infected with or recovered from COVID-19 (not recorded which).

The CDR3 nucleotides are TGCAGCGTTGAAGGTGGGGGACAGGGTACCAATGAGCAGTTCTTC. Translation gives CSVEGGGQGTNEQFF. This chain links TRBV29-1 with TRBJ2-1; 9 bases are shared with TRBD1. The CDR3 is 15 amino acids. Germline V CDR1 and CDR2: SQVTM, ANQGSEA. The V gene end was trimmed by 1 base and the J gene end by 6 bases; junction bases not matched to a gene: 7.

This clone appeared once. The genes are TRBV14 and TRBJ1-4; D possibly corresponds to TRBD1 (5 bases). Germline V gene data show CDR1 as SGHDN and CDR2 as FVKESK. Trimming took 1 base from V and 3 from J, leaving 15 bases between them. The CDR3 length is 17 residues. The CDR3 loop is CASSQGPGPSANEKLFF. In DNA, the CDR3 is TGTGCCAGCAGCCAAGGACCAGGGCCGTCTGCTAATGAAAAACTGTTTTTT. The full variable domain, in which reference TRBV14 and TRBJ1-4 provide the parts outside the CDR3, is EAGVTQFPSHSVIEKGQTVTLRCDPISGHDNLYWYRRVMGKEIKFLLHFVKESKQDESGMPNNRFLAERTGGTYSTLKVQPAELEDSGVYFCASSQGPGPSANEKLFFGSGTQLSVL.

V gene TRBV3-1 (or the pseudogene TRBV3-2) combines with J gene TRBJ1-5, with D uncertain. This CDR3 is 17 amino acids long. CDR1 and CDR2 (germline): LGHDT, YNNKEL (reference sequence). V shed 3 bases and J shed 2 bases, with 17 bases lying between them. The CDR3 sequence is CASSHRSGRRGNQPQHF. The CDR3 DNA sequence: TGTGCCAGCAGCCACCGATCTGGGAGAAGGGGCAATCAGCCCCAGCATTTT.

This rearrangement joins TRBV2 to TRBJ1-2; TRBD1 might be the D (5 bases). The CDR3 consists of 14 residues. CDR1 and CDR2 (germline): SNHLY, FYNNEI. V was clipped by 5 bases and J by 6 bases, with 16 bases between them. CDR3 in amino acids: CASSRRDGSNGYTF. The CDR3 region has the DNA TGTGCCAGCAGTAGGAGGGACGGGAGTAATGGCTACACCTTC. The full variable domain, with the rest looked up from reference TRBV2 and TRBJ1-2, is EPEVTQTPSHQVTQMGQEVILRCVPISNHLYFYWYRQILGQKVEFLVSFYNNEISEKSEIFDDQFSVERPDGSNFTLKIRSTKLEDSAMYFCASSRRDGSNGYTFGSGTRLTVV.

There are many counts of this clone. The V call is TRBV7-9, the J call TRBJ2-5; D gene ambiguous. V lost 2 bases and J 1 base, leaving 5 bases between the germline ends. CDR3 size: 13 residues. Germline V gene lookup returns CDR1 SEHNR and CDR2 FQNEAQ (reference sequence). CDR3 region: CASSLPLQETQYF. CDR3 DNA sequence: TGTGCCAGCAGCTTACCACTCCAAGAGACCCAGTACTTC.

The chain joins TRBV7-9 to TRBJ1-4, with unresolved D. V was cut by 5 bases and J by 5 bases, with 15 bases left in between. The CDR3 contains 15 residues. Per germline, CDR1 SEHNR and CDR2 FQNEAQ (reference sequence). The CDR3 nucleotides read TGTGCCAGCAGCCCGGAAATCTGGGCGAATGAAAAACTGTTTTTT. It specifies CASSPEIWANEKLFF.